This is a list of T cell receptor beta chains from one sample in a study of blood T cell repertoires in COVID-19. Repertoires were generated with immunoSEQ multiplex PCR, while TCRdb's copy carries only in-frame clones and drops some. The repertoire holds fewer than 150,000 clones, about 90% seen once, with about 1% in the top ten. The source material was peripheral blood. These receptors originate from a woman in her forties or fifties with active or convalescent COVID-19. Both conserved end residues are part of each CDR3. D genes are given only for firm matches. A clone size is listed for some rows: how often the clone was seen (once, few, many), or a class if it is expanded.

cdr3_nt: TGCAGCGTTGTAATGTCTAGCGCTTCCTACGAGCAGTACTTC; cdr3_aa: CSVVMSSASYEQYF; v_call: TRBV29-1; j_call: TRBJ2-7; d_call: -; clone_size: -
cdr3_nt: TGCGCCAGCAGCCCTGAATCCGACAGGTCGGGCACTGAAGCTTTCTTT; cdr3_aa: CASSPESDRSGTEAFF; v_call: TRBV4-1; j_call: TRBJ1-1; d_call: -; clone_size: once
cdr3_nt: TGTGCCAGCAGCATTCGACCCACGCGGGACACTGAAGCTTTCTTT; cdr3_aa: CASSIRPTRDTEAFF; v_call: TRBV3-1/TRBV3-2; j_call: TRBJ1-1; d_call: -; clone_size: -
cdr3_nt: TGCAGCGTGGGCCGGTCGACCTACAATGAGCAGTTCTTC; cdr3_aa: CSVGRSTYNEQFF; v_call: TRBV29-1; j_call: TRBJ2-1; d_call: -; clone_size: -
cdr3_nt: TGTGCCAGCAGCTTGGTCAGGGATAACACAGATACGCAGTATTTT; cdr3_aa: CASSLVRDNTDTQYF; v_call: TRBV5-4; j_call: TRBJ2-3; d_call: -; clone_size: -
cdr3_nt: TGTGCCAGCAGCCCCCGGACTAGCGTAAGCACAGATACGCAGTATTTT; cdr3_aa: CASSPRTSVSTDTQYF; v_call: TRBV5-4; j_call: TRBJ2-3; d_call: TRBD2; clone_size: -
cdr3_nt: TGTGCCAGCAGCCAGGGTTACGATCAGCCCCAGCATTTT; cdr3_aa: CASSQGYDQPQHF; v_call: TRBV28; j_call: TRBJ1-5; d_call: -; clone_size: -
cdr3_nt: TGTGCCAGCAGCTTCCTTAGCGGGAGGGCCATGAATGAGCAGTTCTTC; cdr3_aa: CASSFLSGRAMNEQFF; v_call: TRBV7-9; j_call: TRBJ2-1; d_call: TRBD2; clone_size: -
cdr3_nt: TGTGCCAGCAGCCAAACTAGCGGGAATCCAGATACGCAGTATTTT; cdr3_aa: CASSQTSGNPDTQYF; v_call: TRBV3-1/TRBV3-2; j_call: TRBJ2-3; d_call: TRBD2; clone_size: few
cdr3_nt: TGCGCCAGCAGCTTGGGGGCCGCTGGAAACACCATATATTTT; cdr3_aa: CASSLGAAGNTIYF; v_call: TRBV5-1; j_call: TRBJ1-3; d_call: -; clone_size: once
cdr3_nt: TGTGCCAGCGGCGGGGCAGGTTATAGCAATCAGCCCCAGCATTTT; cdr3_aa: CASGGAGYSNQPQHF; v_call: TRBV6-5; j_call: TRBJ1-5; d_call: -; clone_size: -
cdr3_nt: TGTGCCAGCAGCTTACGGGGGGCAACTAATGAAAAACTGTTTTTT; cdr3_aa: CASSLRGATNEKLFF; v_call: TRBV7-8; j_call: TRBJ1-4; d_call: -; clone_size: -
cdr3_nt: TGTGCCAGCAGCAAAAGACAGGGACGTCGGGAAAAACTGTTTTTT; cdr3_aa: CASSKRQGRREKLFF; v_call: TRBV7-8; j_call: TRBJ1-4; d_call: TRBD1; clone_size: -
cdr3_nt: TGCAGCGTTTCTCGGACAGGAATGACTGAAGCTTTCTTT; cdr3_aa: CSVSRTGMTEAFF; v_call: TRBV29-1; j_call: TRBJ1-1; d_call: TRBD1; clone_size: -
cdr3_nt: TGTGCCAGCAGTTCGGGGGAGACCCAGTACTTC; cdr3_aa: CASSSGETQYF; v_call: TRBV28; j_call: TRBJ2-5; d_call: -; clone_size: -
cdr3_nt: TGTGCCAGCAGTGAAGTCGGGAGGGGCACTGAAGCTTTCTTT; cdr3_aa: CASSEVGRGTEAFF; v_call: TRBV2; j_call: TRBJ1-1; d_call: -; clone_size: -
cdr3_nt: TGTGCCAGTAGTCCTCGGACTAGCGGGAACACAGATACGCAGTATTTT; cdr3_aa: CASSPRTSGNTDTQYF; v_call: TRBV19; j_call: TRBJ2-3; d_call: TRBD2; clone_size: once
cdr3_nt: TGTGCCATCAGTGAGCACACCGCTCCAGAGACCCAGTACTTC; cdr3_aa: CAISEHTAPETQYF; v_call: TRBV10-3; j_call: TRBJ2-5; d_call: -; clone_size: -
cdr3_nt: TGTGCCAGCAGCTTACAAGACAGCCGTAATTCACCCCTCCACTTT; cdr3_aa: CASSLQDSRNSPLHF; v_call: TRBV7-9; j_call: TRBJ1-6; d_call: -; clone_size: -
cdr3_nt: TGTGCCACCAGTGATCCTACCCGAGATACGCAGTATTTT; cdr3_aa: CATSDPTRDTQYF; v_call: TRBV24-1; j_call: TRBJ2-3; d_call: -; clone_size: -
cdr3_nt: TGTGCCAGCAGTTACCCGACCCTGCTAGCGGCAAACAATGAGCAGTTCTTC; cdr3_aa: CASSYPTLLAANNEQFF; v_call: TRBV6-2/TRBV6-3; j_call: TRBJ2-1; d_call: TRBD2; clone_size: -
cdr3_nt: TGTGCCAGCAGCCAACGGGGGGGACAAGAGACCCAGTACTTC; cdr3_aa: CASSQRGGQETQYF; v_call: TRBV3-1/TRBV3-2; j_call: TRBJ2-5; d_call: TRBD2; clone_size: -
cdr3_nt: TGTGCCAGTAGCACACCTCGTCGGGCAGGGGAGCATGGCTACACCTTC; cdr3_aa: CASSTPRRAGEHGYTF; v_call: TRBV19; j_call: TRBJ1-2; d_call: -; clone_size: -
cdr3_nt: TGTGCCAGCAGCCGCAGGGGGGAGACCCAGTACTTC; cdr3_aa: CASSRRGETQYF; v_call: TRBV21-1; j_call: TRBJ2-5; d_call: -; clone_size: -
cdr3_nt: TGTGCCTGGAGTGTACAGCTCAGCACTGAAGCTTTCTTT; cdr3_aa: CAWSVQLSTEAFF; v_call: TRBV30; j_call: TRBJ1-1; d_call: -; clone_size: -
cdr3_nt: TGTGCCAGCAGCCCTACAAAAGCGGGCTACAGGGGTTGGATAGATACGCAGTATTTT; cdr3_aa: CASSPTKAGYRGWIDTQYF; v_call: TRBV21-1; j_call: TRBJ2-3; d_call: -; clone_size: -
cdr3_nt: TGTGCCAGCAGTTTAGGGACAGGGGGTGCCGAGCAGTACTTC; cdr3_aa: CASSLGTGGAEQYF; v_call: TRBV27; j_call: TRBJ2-7; d_call: TRBD1; clone_size: -
cdr3_nt: TGCGCCAGCAGCGATACAGGGAGGGATGGAAAACTGTTTTTT; cdr3_aa: CASSDTGRDGKLFF; v_call: TRBV4-3; j_call: TRBJ1-4; d_call: -; clone_size: -
cdr3_nt: TGTGCCAGCTCACTCACAGGGGGCCATCGTCACGAGCAGTACTTC; cdr3_aa: CASSLTGGHRHEQYF; v_call: TRBV18; j_call: TRBJ2-7; d_call: TRBD1; clone_size: -
cdr3_nt: TGTGCCAGCAGTGAAGATCAGGGGGCCAGGGCCACCTTC; cdr3_aa: CASSEDQGARATF; v_call: TRBV2; j_call: TRBJ1-2; d_call: TRBD1; clone_size: few
cdr3_nt: TGTGCCAGCAGTCCACAGGGAAGGGGGCAAGAGACCCAGTACTTC; cdr3_aa: CASSPQGRGQETQYF; v_call: TRBV28; j_call: TRBJ2-5; d_call: -; clone_size: -
cdr3_nt: TGTGCCAGCAGTGAGGGGGGGCGGTATGGCTACACCTTC; cdr3_aa: CASSEGGRYGYTF; v_call: TRBV2; j_call: TRBJ1-2; d_call: -; clone_size: once
cdr3_nt: TGTGCCAGCAGCCAAAGCAGGCGGGTGGGGGAGCTGTTTTTT; cdr3_aa: CASSQSRRVGELFF; v_call: TRBV3-1/TRBV3-2; j_call: TRBJ2-2; d_call: -; clone_size: -
cdr3_nt: TGCAGCGTTGAAGATGGTCCTAGCGGTTTACAAGAGACCCAGTACTTC; cdr3_aa: CSVEDGPSGLQETQYF; v_call: TRBV29-1; j_call: TRBJ2-5; d_call: TRBD2; clone_size: few
cdr3_nt: TGCAGCGTTGAACAGGGAGGCGGTAATGAGCAGTTCTTC; cdr3_aa: CSVEQGGGNEQFF; v_call: TRBV29-1; j_call: TRBJ2-1; d_call: -; clone_size: -